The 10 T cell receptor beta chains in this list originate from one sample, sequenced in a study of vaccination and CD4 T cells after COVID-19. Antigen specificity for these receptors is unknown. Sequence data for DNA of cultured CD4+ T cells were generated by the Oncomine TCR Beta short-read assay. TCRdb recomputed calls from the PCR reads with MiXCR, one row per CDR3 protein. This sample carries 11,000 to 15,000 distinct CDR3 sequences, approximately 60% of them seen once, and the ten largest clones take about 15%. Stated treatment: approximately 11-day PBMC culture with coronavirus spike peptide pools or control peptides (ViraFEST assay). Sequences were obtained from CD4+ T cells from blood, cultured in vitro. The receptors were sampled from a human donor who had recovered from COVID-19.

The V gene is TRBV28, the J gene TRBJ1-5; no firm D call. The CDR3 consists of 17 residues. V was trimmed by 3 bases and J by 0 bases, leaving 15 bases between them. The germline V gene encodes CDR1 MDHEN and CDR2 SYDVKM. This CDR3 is CASSFVLALNSNQPQHF. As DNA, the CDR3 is TGTGCCAGCAGTTTTGTGTTGGCTTTGAATAGCAATCAGCCCCAGCATTTT.

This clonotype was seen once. The CDR3 DNA follows: TGTGCCACCAGTGATTTGGGGCAGGACACCGGGGAGCTGTTTTTT. This sequence encodes CATSDLGQDTGELFF. The V and J genes are TRBV24-1 and TRBJ2-2; D unclear. The CDR3 contains 15 residues. Looked up from germline, CDR1 is KGHDR and CDR2 is SFDVKD. V gave up 0 bases and J gave up 3 bases, with 7 bases separating them.

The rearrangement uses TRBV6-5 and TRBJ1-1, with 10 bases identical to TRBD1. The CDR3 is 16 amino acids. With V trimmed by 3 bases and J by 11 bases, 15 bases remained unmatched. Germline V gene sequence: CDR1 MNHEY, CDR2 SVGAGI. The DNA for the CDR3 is TGTGCCAGCAGTTATGCAGACAGTACGACAGGGGGCTGGGCTTTCTTT. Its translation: CASSYADSTTGGWAFF.

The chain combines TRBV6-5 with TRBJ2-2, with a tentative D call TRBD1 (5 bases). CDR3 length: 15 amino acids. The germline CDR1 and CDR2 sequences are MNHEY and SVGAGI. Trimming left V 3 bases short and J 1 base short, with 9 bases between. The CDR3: CASSYGAENTGELFF. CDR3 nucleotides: TGTGCCAGCAGTTATGGGGCGGAGAACACCGGGGAGCTGTTTTTT.

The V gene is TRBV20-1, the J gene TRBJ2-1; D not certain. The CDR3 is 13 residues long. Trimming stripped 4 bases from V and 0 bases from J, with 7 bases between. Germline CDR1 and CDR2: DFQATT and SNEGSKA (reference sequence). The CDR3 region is CSATHSSYNEQFF. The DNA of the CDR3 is TGCAGTGCTACACACAGCTCCTACAATGAGCAGTTCTTC.

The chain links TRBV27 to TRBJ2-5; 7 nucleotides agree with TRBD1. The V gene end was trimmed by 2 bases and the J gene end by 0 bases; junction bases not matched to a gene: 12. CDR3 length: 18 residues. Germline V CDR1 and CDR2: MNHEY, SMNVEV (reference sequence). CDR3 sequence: CASSLGISGQTYQETQYF. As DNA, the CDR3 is TGTGCCAGCAGTTTAGGAATTTCGGGACAGACGTACCAAGAGACCCAGTACTTC.

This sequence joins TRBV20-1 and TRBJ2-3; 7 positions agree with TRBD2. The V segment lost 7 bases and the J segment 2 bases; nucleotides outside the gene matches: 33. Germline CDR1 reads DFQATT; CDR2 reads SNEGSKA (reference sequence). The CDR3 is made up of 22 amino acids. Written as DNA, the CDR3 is TGCAGTGGGGTGGTGGGAGCTTATACGGGAGCGACTAGCCGTAAATACACAGATACGCAGTATTTT. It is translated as CSGVVGAYTGATSRKYTDTQYF.

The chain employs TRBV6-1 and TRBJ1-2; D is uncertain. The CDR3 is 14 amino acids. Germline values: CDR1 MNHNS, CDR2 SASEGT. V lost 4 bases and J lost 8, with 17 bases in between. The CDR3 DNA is TGTGCCAGCAGTGTGTTGAACCAGGATGGGGGCTACACCTTC. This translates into CASSVLNQDGGYTF.

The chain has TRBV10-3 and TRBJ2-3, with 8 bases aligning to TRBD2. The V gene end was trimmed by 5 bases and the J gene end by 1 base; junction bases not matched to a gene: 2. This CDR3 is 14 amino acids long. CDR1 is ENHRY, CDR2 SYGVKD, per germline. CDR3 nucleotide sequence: TGTGCCATCAGTCCGCGGGAGGGCACAGATACGCAGTATTTT. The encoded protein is CAISPREGTDTQYF.

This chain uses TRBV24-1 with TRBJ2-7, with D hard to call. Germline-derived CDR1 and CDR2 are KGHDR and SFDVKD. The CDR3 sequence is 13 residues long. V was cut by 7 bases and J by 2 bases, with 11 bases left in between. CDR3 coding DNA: TGTGCCACCAGGGACGGCGTACCCTACGAGCAGTACTTC. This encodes CATRDGVPYEQYF.